These 13 T cell receptor beta chains were all obtained from the same sample, sequenced in a study of cytomegalovirus exposure and HLA in healthy donors. 60 Vbeta and 13 Jbeta primers were used in PCR. Repertoires were generated with immunoSEQ multiplex PCR, while TCRdb's copy carries only in-frame clones and drops some. The table has about 85,000 clones, 65% to 75% seen once; the top ten hold about 2.1%. Material for sequencing was PBMCs. The receptors come from a man aged 30 to 45 in good health and CMV-seronegative.

CDR3 sequence (DNA): TGTGCCAGCAGCGCAATGGGGGGAATTCAAGAGACCCAGTACTTC. Translating gives CASSAMGGIQETQYF. This sequence joins TRBV9 and TRBJ2-5; D may be TRBD2 (6 bases). Germline V gives CDR1 SGDLS, CDR2 YYNGEE. CDR3 length equals 15 residues. Between the trimmed V and J ends, which lost 3 bases and 2 bases, there was a span of 14 bases.

The CDR3 loop reads CASSEEGGNTIYF. In nucleotides, the CDR3 is TGTGCCAGCAGTGAAGAGGGGGGAAACACCATATATTTT. The J gene is TRBJ1-3, the V gene TRBV2, with D perhaps matching TRBD1 (5 bases). V lost 1 base to trimming and J lost 4 bases, with 5 bases between them. CDR1 is SNHLY, CDR2 FYNNEI, per germline. This CDR3 has 13 amino acids.

The rearrangement links TRBV29-1 to TRBJ1-1; D perhaps matches TRBD1 (5 bases). The V end lost 4 bases, the J end lost 7 bases, and 13 bases lay between the germline ends. Per germline, CDR1 SQVTM and CDR2 ANQGSEA. CDR3 length: 12 residues. The CDR3 reads CSVGGEKGEAFF. The DNA for the CDR3 is TGCAGCGTTGGGGGGGAGAAAGGTGAAGCTTTCTTT.

The chain uses TRBV12-5 and TRBJ1-5; D may be TRBD1 (6 bases). The CDR3 loop spans 16 amino acids. Trimming removed 0 bases at V and 1 base at J, with 10 bases between. CDR1 and CDR2 from the germline V gene are LGHNT and FRNRAP. The CDR3 region is CASGLVRGQSNQPQHF. Here the CDR3 DNA reads TGTGCTAGTGGTTTGGTACGGGGACAAAGCAATCAGCCCCAGCATTTT.

The chain couples TRBV5-1 to TRBJ2-7; no clear D. Germline lookup yields CDR1 SGHRS and CDR2 YFSETQ. This CDR3 has 15 residues. V was shortened by 0 bases and J by 0 bases, with 10 bases between the two germline ends. The CDR3 bases are TGCGCCAGCAGCTTGGGCACGGTTCCCTCCTACGAGCAGTACTTC. Translated: CASSLGTVPSYEQYF. The whole variable domain, filled in from reference TRBV5-1 and TRBJ2-7, reads KAGVTQTPRYLIKTRGQQVTLSCSPISGHRSVSWYQQTPGQGLQFLFEYFSETQRNKGNFPGRFSGRQFSNSRSEMNVSTLELGDSALYLCASSLGTVPSYEQYFGPGTRLTVT.

This clone has more than one count but fewer than ten. The chain recombines TRBV30 with TRBJ1-5; possible D gene TRBD1, 5 bases. The CDR3 totals 13 residues. Trimming shortened V by 3 bases and J by 9 bases, and 15 bases separated the two germline ends. Germline V lookup: CDR1 GTSNPN, CDR2 SVGIG (reference sequence). This CDR3 reads CAWSLGGLGPQHF. CDR3 bases: TGTGCCTGGAGCTTGGGGGGGTTGGGGCCCCAGCATTTT.

V usage is TRBV27 and J usage is TRBJ2-5; D perhaps matches TRBD1 (5 bases). V was shortened by 2 bases and J by 5 bases, with 12 bases between the two germline ends. The CDR3 is 14 amino acids. CDR1 and CDR2 from the germline V gene are MNHEY and SMNVEV (reference sequence). CDR3 sequence reads: CASSLNRIWETQYF. CDR3 in DNA: TGTGCCAGCAGTTTAAACAGGATTTGGGAGACCCAGTACTTC.

J is TRBJ2-3 and V is TRBV27; TRBD2 aligns across 7 bases. V shed 3 bases, J shed 2 bases, and the junction held 8 bases outside the gene matches. The CDR3 is 16 amino acids. Germline CDR1 is MNHEY and CDR2 is SMNVEV (reference sequence). CDR3 in DNA: TGTGCCAGCAGTTTTGATCGGGGGGTATACACAGATACGCAGTATTTT. Translated, it gives CASSFDRGVYTDTQYF.

This clone was detected a few times. The J gene is TRBJ2-2, the V gene TRBV4-3; 8 nucleotides match TRBD1. The CDR3 is 17 amino acids. Looked up from germline, CDR1 is LGHNA and CDR2 is YSLEER. V lost 0 bases and J lost 2; bases outside the gene matches: 5. The CDR3: CASSQDVGTGNTGELFF. CDR3 sequence (DNA): TGCGCCAGCAGCCAAGATGTTGGGACAGGAAACACCGGGGAGCTGTTTTTT.

The rearrangement uses TRBV5-8 and TRBJ2-3; unclear D gene. This CDR3 is built from 15 residues. V gave up 4 bases and J gave up 3 bases, with 15 bases separating them. CDR1 is SGHTS, CDR2 YDEGEE, per germline. The CDR3 spells CASSDLEVVTDTQYF. The CDR3 DNA reads as TGTGCCAGCAGCGACCTCGAGGTAGTTACAGATACGCAGTATTTT. The whole variable domain, remainder taken from reference TRBV5-8 and TRBJ2-3, is EAGVTQSPTHLIKTRGQQATLRCSPISGHTSVYWYQQALGLGLQFLLWYDEGEERNRGNFPPRFSGRQFPNYSSELNVNALELEDSALYLCASSDLEVVTDTQYFGPGTRLTVL.

V and J are TRBV7-3 and TRBJ2-3, with TRBD2 identical over 9 bases. Losses at the gene ends were 6 bases for V and 7 bases for J; bases not matched to a gene: 23. This CDR3 has 19 residues. Germline V gives CDR1 SGHTA, CDR2 FQGTGA. CDR3 sequence (DNA): TGTGCCAGCAGTCCCGGGATACGAGCCGGGACTAGCTCCCCCAATACGCAGTATTTT. Its translation: CASSPGIRAGTSSPNTQYF.

The J gene is TRBJ1-1, the V gene TRBV19; D uncertain. Trimming took 3 bases from V and 0 from J, leaving 8 bases between them. CDR3 size: 14 residues. Germline V gene data show CDR1 as LNHDA and CDR2 as SQIVND (reference sequence). The chain's CDR3 is CASSMGRMNTEAFF. Here the CDR3 DNA reads TGTGCCAGTAGTATGGGGAGGATGAACACTGAAGCTTTCTTT.

Only one count was recorded for this clone. The V gene is TRBV4-1, the J gene TRBJ2-5, with TRBD1 identical over 9 bases. With V trimmed by 1 base and J by 4 bases, 4 bases remained unmatched. There are 15 residues in the CDR3. Germline V CDR1 and CDR2: MGHRA, YSYEKL. CDR3 amino acids: CASSQGTGVGETQYF. CDR3 nucleotide sequence: TGCGCCAGCAGCCAAGGGACAGGGGTGGGAGAGACCCAGTACTTC.